The present entry profiles one T cell receptor beta chain with its context. Antigen specificity is unknown. Sequencing used immunoSEQ v3. Each library reached 2 million or so read pairs, or 5-6 million at deep level. Clones were sequenced by immunoSEQ multiplex PCR, and TCRdb holds only the in-frame ones, with some missing. The repertoire includes some 90,000 clones, 65% of them detected once, and about 10% sits in the top ten. Indicated time point: pre-treatment sample, taken before nivolumab and TIL therapy. Most excised metastases sampled were pleural nodules or supraclavicular lymph nodes. The sample is drawn from a study of TIL therapy for anti-PD-1-resistant metastatic lung cancer. The overall study: Tumors carried a median about 1.4 non-synonymous mutations per megabase.

Study conclusions and caveats: Patients were highly selected, enriched for treatment-naive, never-smoker and oncogene-addicted cases.

Germline CDR1 and CDR2: MNHEY and SVGEGT. The CDR3 length is 14 residues. Trimming removed 6 bases at V and 6 bases at J, with 15 bases between. The TCR originated in a person aged 25-85 years with non-small cell lung cancer. Source: tumor tissue, taken at baseline. The J gene is TRBJ1-5, the V gene TRBV6-2 or TRBV6-3, with a weak D call TRBD1 (6 bases). The CDR3 region has the DNA TGTGCCAGCAGCCACGGGACAAGGAGTCAGCCCCAGCATTTT. This sequence encodes CASSHGTRSQPQHF.